This is a list of T cell receptor beta chains from one sample in a study of CD8 T cells in Susac syndrome. Using its own MiXCR run on the immunoSEQ multiplex PCR reads, TCRdb lists one record per CDR3 protein. The sample lists 130,000 to 150,000 distinct CDR3 sequences, around 95% occurring once. Sequenced material: CD4+ T cells from PBMCs. These receptors were collected from a human donor with Susac syndrome. CDR3s include the opening cysteine and the closing phenylalanine or tryptophan. Each record gives: D gene, J gene, V gene, clone size, CDR3 DNA, CDR3 protein. The D gene is left open where the match is weak. Part of the rows lack a size; the others show once, few, many or a class for expanded clones.

>.|TRBJ2-1|TRBV29-1|.
TGCAGCGTTGGACATACTTTACCAGCAATCAATGAGCAGTTCTTC
CSVGHTLPAINEQFF
>TRBD1|TRBJ1-1|TRBV29-1|.
TGCAGCTACACGGACAGGGGCACTGAAGCTTTCTTT
CSYTDRGTEAFF
>.|TRBJ1-5|TRBV20-1|.
TGCAGTGCTATTTCAGGGGATCAGCCCCAGCATTTT
CSAISGDQPQHF
>TRBD2|TRBJ2-1|TRBV18|.
TGTGCCAGCTCAAGGACTAGCGGGAAGGGCAATGAGCAGTTCTTC
CASSRTSGKGNEQFF
>.|TRBJ1-2|TRBV7-9|.
TGTGCCACCGCGAGGGGCGGCTATGGCTACACCTTC
CATARGGYGYTF
>.|TRBJ2-7|TRBV29-1|.
TGCAGCGTTGAAGAAGGTCTGAACCCCTACGAGCAGTACTTC
CSVEEGLNPYEQYF
>.|TRBJ1-5|TRBV5-8|.
TGTGCCAGCAGCTGGTCGGGCAATCAGCCCCAGCATTTT
CASSWSGNQPQHF
>.|TRBJ2-4|TRBV15|.
TGTGCCACCAGCCGCGGTCAGCTTAACATTCAGTACTTC
CATSRGQLNIQYF
>.|TRBJ2-5|TRBV6-6|.
TGTGCCAGCAGGCCCTCCGCCGGGACCGCGTTCCAGTACTTC
CASRPSAGTAFQYF
>TRBD2|TRBJ2-5|TRBV5-1|.
TGCGCCAGCAGCTTGGCCGGGACTAGCGGGGGAGAAGAGACCCAGTACTTC
CASSLAGTSGGEETQYF
>TRBD2|TRBJ2-5|TRBV6-4|.
TGTGCCAGCAGTGTTCGGGAGGGCGAGACCCAGTACTTC
CASSVREGETQYF
>.|TRBJ1-2|TRBV5-6|.
TGTGCCAGCAGCTCCTCGAGTAGTGGCTACACCTTC
CASSSSSSGYTF
>TRBD1|TRBJ2-7|TRBV4-2|once
TGTGCCAGCAGCCAAGGATACAGGGGAGCCTACGAGCAGTACTTC
CASSQGYRGAYEQYF
>.|TRBJ1-1|TRBV25-1|.
TGTGCCAGCAGTGATCCGCCTTCAGCCTCTTTT
CASSDPPSASF
>.|TRBJ2-3|TRBV5-1|.
TGCGCCAGCAGCCTCCGACGGGCAGATACGCAGTATTTT
CASSLRRADTQYF
>.|TRBJ1-1|TRBV29-1|.
TGCAGCGTCGTCGCGGGGCGACGGACTGAAGCTTTCTTT
CSVVAGRRTEAFF
>.|TRBJ1-5|TRBV28|.
TGTGCCAGCAGTTTATCGGGCAGTCAGCCCCAGCATTTT
CASSLSGSQPQHF
>.|TRBJ2-1|TRBV20-1|.
TGCAGTGCCCAGAGTTCCAGCCGAAAAAACAATGAGCAGTTCTTC
CSAQSSSRKNNEQFF
>.|TRBJ2-1|TRBV6-1|.
TGTGCCAGCAGTGAAGGCGGCCGGGTGGTTGAGCAGTTCTTC
CASSEGGRVVEQFF
>TRBD1|TRBJ2-5|TRBV27|.
TGTGCCAGCAGTTCGACAGGGGCCCGGGGAGAGACCCAGTACTTC
CASSSTGARGETQYF